This T cell receptor (beta chain) was captured in a study of technical replicates of blood from a few donors. There are 17 residues in the CDR3. CDR1 PRHDT and CDR2 FYEKMQ come from the germline V gene (reference sequence). The V gene end was trimmed by 5 bases and the J gene end by 4 bases; junction bases not matched to a gene: 10. Sequenced by immunoSEQ multiplex PCR; TCRdb stores in-frame clones only, minus some. This table holds 84,000 or so clones, roughly 94% found once. The V call is TRBV13, the J call TRBJ2-5, with TRBD2 matching over 13 bases. Sequenced sample: T cells isolated from PBMCs. The origin of this receptor is a human donor in good health. The CDR3 DNA follows: TGTGCCAGCAGCAAAACCAAGGGACTAGCGGGGCCAGAGACCCAGTACTTC. Translation: CASSKTKGLAGPETQYF. Combining the CDR3 with reference TRBV13 and TRBJ2-5 gives the whole variable domain AAGVIQSPRHLIKEKRETATLKCYPIPRHDTVYWYQQGPGQDPQFLISFYEKMQSDKGSIPDRFSAQQFSDYHSELNMSSLELGDSALYFCASSKTKGLAGPETQYFGPGTRLLVL.